This T cell receptor (beta chain) was recovered during a study of metastatic and nonmetastatic thyroid tumors. Overall study: Repertoire comparisons spanned blood and tumor or nodule tissue from malignant and benign thyroid patients.

This clone rates as medium-sized. TCRdb reassembled clones from the PCR reads with MiXCR. The data contain over 8,000 clones, roughly a third of them singletons. Every patient was untreated before thyroid surgery. What was sequenced was adjacent normal tissue. The receptor was isolated from a female donor with papillary thyroid cancer or a benign thyroid nodule (not recorded which). Some clones in this sample may be carry-over from other donors' samples.

For the CDR3, the DNA is TGTGCCAGCAGTTACAGTGGAGATACGCAGTATTTT. Protein product: CASSYSGDTQYF. The V gene is TRBV6-6, the J gene TRBJ2-3; D unclear. From germline, CDR1 is MNHNY and CDR2 SVGAGI (reference sequence). This CDR3 is built from 12 residues. Trimming took off 2 bases at V and 5 bases at J, with 5 bases between the two ends.